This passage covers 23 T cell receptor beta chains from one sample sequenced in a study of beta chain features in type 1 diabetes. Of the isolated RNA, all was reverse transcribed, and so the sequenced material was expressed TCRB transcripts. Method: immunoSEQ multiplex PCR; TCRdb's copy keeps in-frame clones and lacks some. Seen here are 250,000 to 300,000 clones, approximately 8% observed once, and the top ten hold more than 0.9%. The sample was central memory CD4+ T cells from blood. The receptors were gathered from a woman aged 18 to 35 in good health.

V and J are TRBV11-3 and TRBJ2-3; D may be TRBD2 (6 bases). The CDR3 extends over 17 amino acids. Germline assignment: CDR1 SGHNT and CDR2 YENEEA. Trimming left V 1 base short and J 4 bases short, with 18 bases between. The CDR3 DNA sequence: TGTGCCAGCAGCTTAGGGGAGACTAGTCGATCGTCAGATACGCAGTATTTT. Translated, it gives CASSLGETSRSSDTQYF.

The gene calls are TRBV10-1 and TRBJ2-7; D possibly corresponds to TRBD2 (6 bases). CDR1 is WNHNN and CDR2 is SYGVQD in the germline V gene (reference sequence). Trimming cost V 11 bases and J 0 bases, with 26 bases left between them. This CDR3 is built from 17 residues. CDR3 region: CAGNRGIDLQSSYEQYV. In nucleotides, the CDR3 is TGCGCCGGCAACCGGGGGATCGACTTGCAGAGCTCCTACGAGCAGTACGTC.

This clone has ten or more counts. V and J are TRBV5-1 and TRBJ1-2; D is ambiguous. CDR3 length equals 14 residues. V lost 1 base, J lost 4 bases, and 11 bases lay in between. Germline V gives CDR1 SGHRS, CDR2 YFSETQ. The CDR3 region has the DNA TGCGCCAGCAGCTTGTTTACGGCTGCCTATGGCTACACCTTC. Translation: CASSLFTAAYGYTF.

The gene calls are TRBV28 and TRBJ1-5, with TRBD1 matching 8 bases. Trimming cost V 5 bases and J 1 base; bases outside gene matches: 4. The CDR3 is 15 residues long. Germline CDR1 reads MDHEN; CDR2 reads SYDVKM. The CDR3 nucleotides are TGTGCCAGCAGTAAGACAGGGGCGAGCAATCAGCCCCAGCATTTT. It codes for CASSKTGASNQPQHF.

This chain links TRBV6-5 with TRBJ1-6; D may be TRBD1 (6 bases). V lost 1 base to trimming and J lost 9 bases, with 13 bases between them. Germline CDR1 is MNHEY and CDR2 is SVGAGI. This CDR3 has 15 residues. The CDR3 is CASSYYQGSASPLHF. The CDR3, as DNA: TGTGCCAGCAGTTACTATCAGGGGTCGGCTTCACCCCTCCACTTT.

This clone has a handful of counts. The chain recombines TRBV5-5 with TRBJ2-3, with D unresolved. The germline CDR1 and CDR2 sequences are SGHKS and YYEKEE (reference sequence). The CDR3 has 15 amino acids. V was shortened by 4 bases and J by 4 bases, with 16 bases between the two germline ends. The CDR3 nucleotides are TGTGCCAGCAGCCCGAGGATCCAAGTTGCAGATACGCAGTATTTT. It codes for CASSPRIQVADTQYF.

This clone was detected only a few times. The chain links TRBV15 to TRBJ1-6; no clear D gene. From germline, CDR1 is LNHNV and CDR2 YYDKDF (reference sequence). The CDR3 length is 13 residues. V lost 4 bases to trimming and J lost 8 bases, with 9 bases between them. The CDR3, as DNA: TGTGCCACCAGCAAGTTGCTCTATTCACCCCTCCACTTT. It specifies CATSKLLYSPLHF.

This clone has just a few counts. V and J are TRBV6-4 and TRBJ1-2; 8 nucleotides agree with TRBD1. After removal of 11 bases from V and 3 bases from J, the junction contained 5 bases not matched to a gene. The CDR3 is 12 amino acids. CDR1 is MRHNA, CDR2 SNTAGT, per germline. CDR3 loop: CAPRGPHYGYTF. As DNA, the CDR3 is TGTGCCCCCAGGGGGCCTCACTATGGCTACACCTTC.

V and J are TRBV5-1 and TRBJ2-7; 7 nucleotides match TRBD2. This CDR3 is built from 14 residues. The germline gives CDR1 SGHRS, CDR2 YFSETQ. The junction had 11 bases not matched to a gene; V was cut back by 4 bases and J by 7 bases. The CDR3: CASSPGTTLGEQYF. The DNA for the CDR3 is TGCGCCAGCAGCCCCGGGACTACGTTGGGAGAGCAGTACTTC.

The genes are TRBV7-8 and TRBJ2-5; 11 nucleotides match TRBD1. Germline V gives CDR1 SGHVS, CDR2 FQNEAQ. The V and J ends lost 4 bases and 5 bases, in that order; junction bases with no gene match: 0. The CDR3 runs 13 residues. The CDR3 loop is CASSWDRGETQYF. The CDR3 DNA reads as TGTGCCAGCAGCTGGGACAGGGGGGAGACCCAGTACTTC.

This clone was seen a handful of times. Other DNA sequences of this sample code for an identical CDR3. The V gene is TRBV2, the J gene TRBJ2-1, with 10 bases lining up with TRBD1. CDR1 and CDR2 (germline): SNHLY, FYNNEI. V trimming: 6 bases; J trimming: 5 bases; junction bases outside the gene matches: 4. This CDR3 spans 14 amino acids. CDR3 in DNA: TGTGCCAGCAGCCGGGACAGGGGCGACAATGAGCAGTTCTTC. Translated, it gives CASSRDRGDNEQFF.

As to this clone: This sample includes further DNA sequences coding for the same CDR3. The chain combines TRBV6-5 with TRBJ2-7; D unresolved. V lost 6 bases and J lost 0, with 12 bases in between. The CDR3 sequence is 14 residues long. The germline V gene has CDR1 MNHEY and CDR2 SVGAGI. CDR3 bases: TGTGCCAGCAGAAGGACCGCGAGCTCCTACGAGCAGTACTTC. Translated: CASRRTASSYEQYF.

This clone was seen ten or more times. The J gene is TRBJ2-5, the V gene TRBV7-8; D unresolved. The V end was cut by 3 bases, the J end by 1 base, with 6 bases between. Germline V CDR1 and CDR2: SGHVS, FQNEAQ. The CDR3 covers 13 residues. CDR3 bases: TGTGCCAGCAGCTTTAACAGCCAAGAGACCCAGTACTTC. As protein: CASSFNSQETQYF.

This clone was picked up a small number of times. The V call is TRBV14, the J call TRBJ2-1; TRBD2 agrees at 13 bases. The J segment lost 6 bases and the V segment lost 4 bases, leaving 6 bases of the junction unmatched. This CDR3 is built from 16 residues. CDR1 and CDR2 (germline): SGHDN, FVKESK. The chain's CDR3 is CASSPLGLAGFNEQFF. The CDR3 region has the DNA TGTGCCAGCAGCCCCTTGGGACTAGCGGGATTCAATGAGCAGTTCTTC. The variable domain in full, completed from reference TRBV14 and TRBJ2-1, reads EAGVTQFPSHSVIEKGQTVTLRCDPISGHDNLYWYRRVMGKEIKFLLHFVKESKQDESGMPNNRFLAERTGGTYSTLKVQPAELEDSGVYFCASSPLGLAGFNEQFFGPGTRLTVL.

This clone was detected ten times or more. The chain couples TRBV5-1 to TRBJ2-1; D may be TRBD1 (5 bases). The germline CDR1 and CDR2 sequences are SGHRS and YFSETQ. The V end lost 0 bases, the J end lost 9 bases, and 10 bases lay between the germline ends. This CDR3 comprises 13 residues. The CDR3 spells CASSLGQGGEQFF. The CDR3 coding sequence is TGCGCCAGCAGCTTGGGGCAGGGTGGTGAGCAGTTCTTC.

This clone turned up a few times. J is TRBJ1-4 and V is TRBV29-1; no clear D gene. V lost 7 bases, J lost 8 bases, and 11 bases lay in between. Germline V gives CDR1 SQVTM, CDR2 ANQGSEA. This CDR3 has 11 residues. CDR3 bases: TGCAGCGGGACCGCGGCGGAAAAACTGTTTTTT. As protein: CSGTAAEKLFF.

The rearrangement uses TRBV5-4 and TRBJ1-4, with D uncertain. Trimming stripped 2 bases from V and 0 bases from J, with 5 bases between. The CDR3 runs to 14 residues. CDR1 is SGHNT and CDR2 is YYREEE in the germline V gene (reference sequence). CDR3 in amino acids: CASSLGTTNEKLFF. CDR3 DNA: TGTGCCAGCAGCTTAGGGACAACTAATGAAAAACTGTTTTTT.

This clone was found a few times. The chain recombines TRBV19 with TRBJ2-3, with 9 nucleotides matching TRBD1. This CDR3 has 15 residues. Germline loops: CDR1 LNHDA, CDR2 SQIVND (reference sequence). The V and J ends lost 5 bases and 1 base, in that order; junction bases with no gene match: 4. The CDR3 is CASSPDRGGTDTQYF. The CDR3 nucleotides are TGTGCCAGTAGTCCGGACAGGGGAGGCACAGATACGCAGTATTTT.

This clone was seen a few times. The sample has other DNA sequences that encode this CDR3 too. In nucleotides, the CDR3 is TGTGCCTGGACAGGGAAGGGGACAGATACGCAGTATTTT. It codes for CAWTGKGTDTQYF. V is TRBV30 and J is TRBJ2-3, with D perhaps matching TRBD1 (5 bases). Looked up from germline, CDR1 is GTSNPN and CDR2 is SVGIG (reference sequence). This CDR3 spans 13 amino acids. Trimming took off 4 bases at V and 3 bases at J, with 11 bases between the two ends. Looking up the rest from reference TRBV30 and TRBJ2-3 gives the full variable domain: SQTIHQWPATLVQPVGSPLSLECTVEGTSNPNLYWYRQAAGRGLQLLFYSVGIGQISSEVPQNLSASRPQDRQFILSSKKLLLSDSGFYLCAWTGKGTDTQYFGPGTRLTVL.

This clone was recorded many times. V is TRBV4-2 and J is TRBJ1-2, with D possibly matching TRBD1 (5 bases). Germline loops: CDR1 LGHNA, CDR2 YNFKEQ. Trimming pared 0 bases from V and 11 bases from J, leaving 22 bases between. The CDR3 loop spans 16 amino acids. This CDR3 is CASSQDGDGTHRPYTF. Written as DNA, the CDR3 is TGTGCCAGCAGCCAAGATGGGGACGGGACTCACCGACCTTACACCTTC.

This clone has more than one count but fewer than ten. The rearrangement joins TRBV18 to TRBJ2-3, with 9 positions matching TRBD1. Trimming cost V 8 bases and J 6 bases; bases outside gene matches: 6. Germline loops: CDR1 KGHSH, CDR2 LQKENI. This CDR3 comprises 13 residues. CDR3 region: CASLGQGRDTQYF. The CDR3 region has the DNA TGTGCCAGCCTTGGACAGGGGAGGGATACGCAGTATTTT.

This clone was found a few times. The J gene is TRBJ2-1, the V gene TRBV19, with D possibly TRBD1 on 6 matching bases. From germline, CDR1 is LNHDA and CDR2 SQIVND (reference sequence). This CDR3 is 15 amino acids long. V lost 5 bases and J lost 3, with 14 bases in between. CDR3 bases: TGTGCCAGTAGTGGAACAGGGTCTGGCTACAATGAGCAGTTCTTC. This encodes CASSGTGSGYNEQFF.

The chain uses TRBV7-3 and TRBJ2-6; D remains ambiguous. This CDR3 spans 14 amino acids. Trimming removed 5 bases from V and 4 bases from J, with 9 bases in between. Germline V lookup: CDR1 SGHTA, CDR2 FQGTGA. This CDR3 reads CASSAVRGANVLTF. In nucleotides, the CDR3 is TGTGCCAGCAGCGCCGTGAGAGGGGCCAACGTCCTGACTTTC.